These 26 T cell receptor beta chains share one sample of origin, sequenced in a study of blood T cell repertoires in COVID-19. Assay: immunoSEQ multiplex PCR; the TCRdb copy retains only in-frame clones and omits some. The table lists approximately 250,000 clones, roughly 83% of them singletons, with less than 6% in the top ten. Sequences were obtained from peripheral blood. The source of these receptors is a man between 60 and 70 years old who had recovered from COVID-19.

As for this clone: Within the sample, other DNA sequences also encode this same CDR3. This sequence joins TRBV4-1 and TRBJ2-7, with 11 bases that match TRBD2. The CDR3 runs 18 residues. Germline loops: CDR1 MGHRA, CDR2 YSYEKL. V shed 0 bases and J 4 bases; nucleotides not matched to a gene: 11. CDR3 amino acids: CASSQEPLGTSGPYEQYF. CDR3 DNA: TGCGCCAGCAGCCAAGAGCCTTTAGGGACTAGCGGACCTTACGAGCAGTACTTC.

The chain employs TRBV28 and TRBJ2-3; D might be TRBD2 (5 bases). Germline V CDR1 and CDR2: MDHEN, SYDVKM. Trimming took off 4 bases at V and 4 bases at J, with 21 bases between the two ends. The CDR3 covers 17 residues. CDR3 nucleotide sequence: TGTGCCAGCAGTTCTACCCGGGGAAGGGATGCGGCAGATACGCAGTATTTT. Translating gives CASSSTRGRDAADTQYF.

The CDR3 bases are TGCGCCAGCAGGCGGGACGACGGTTATGGCTACACCTTC. Translation gives CASRRDDGYGYTF. This chain links TRBV5-1 with TRBJ1-2, with D perhaps matching TRBD1 (5 bases). The CDR3 length is 13 residues. V lost 5 bases, J lost 5 bases, and 13 bases lay in between. Germline V lookup: CDR1 SGHRS, CDR2 YFSETQ.

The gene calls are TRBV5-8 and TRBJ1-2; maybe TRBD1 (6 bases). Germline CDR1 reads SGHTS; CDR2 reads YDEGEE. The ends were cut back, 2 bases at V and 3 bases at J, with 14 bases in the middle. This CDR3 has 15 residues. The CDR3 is CASSFSGTPDYGYTF. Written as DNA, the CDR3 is TGTGCCAGCAGCTTCTCCGGGACACCTGACTATGGCTACACCTTC. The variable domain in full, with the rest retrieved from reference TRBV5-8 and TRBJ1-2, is EAGVTQSPTHLIKTRGQQATLRCSPISGHTSVYWYQQALGLGLQFLLWYDEGEERNRGNFPPRFSGRQFPNYSSELNVNALELEDSALYLCASSFSGTPDYGYTFGSGTRLTVV.

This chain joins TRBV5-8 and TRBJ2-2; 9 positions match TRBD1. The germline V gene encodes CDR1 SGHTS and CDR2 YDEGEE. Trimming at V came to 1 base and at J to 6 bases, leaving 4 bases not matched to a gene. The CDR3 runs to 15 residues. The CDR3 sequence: CASSLRQGVAGELFF. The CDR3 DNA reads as TGTGCCAGCAGCTTGCGACAGGGGGTGGCCGGGGAGCTGTTTTTT.

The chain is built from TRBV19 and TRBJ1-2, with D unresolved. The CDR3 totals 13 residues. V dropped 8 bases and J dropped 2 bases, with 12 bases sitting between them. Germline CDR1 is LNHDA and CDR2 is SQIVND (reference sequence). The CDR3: CASSGVLNYGYTF. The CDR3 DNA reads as TGTGCCAGTTCAGGCGTTTTAAACTATGGCTACACCTTC.

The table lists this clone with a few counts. The CDR3 nucleotides are TGTGCCAGCACCGATAGCGGGAGCTGCCACGAGCAGTACTTC. Its protein product is CASTDSGSCHEQYF. The chain carries TRBV21-1 and TRBJ2-7; the table's TRBD2 call for D was not verified on the DNA. TRBV21-1 corresponds to a pseudogene. The CDR3 has 14 residues.

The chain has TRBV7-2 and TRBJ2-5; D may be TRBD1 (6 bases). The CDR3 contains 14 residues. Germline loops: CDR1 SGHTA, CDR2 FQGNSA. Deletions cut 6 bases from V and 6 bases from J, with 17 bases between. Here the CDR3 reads CASRSLGAIKTQYF. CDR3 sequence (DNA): TGTGCCAGCAGGTCGTTGGGGGCCATAAAGACCCAGTACTTC.

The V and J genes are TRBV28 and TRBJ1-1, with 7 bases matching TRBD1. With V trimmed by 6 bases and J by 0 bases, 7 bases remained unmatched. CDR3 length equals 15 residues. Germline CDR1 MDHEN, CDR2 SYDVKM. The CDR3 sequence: CASRESGTVNTEAFF. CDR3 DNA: TGTGCCAGCAGGGAATCCGGGACAGTGAACACTGAAGCTTTCTTT.

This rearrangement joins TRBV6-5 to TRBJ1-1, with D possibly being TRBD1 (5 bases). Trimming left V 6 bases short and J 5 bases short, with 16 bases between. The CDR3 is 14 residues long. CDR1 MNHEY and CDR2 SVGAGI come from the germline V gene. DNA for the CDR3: TGTGCCAGCAGCACCTGGGGGGAGAGTACTGAAGCTTTCTTT. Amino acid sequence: CASSTWGESTEAFF.

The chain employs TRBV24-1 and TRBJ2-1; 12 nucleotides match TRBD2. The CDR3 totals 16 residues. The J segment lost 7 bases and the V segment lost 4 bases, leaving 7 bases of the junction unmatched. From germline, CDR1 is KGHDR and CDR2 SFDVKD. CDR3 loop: CATSERLAGGHNEQFF. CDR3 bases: TGTGCCACCAGTGAACGTCTAGCGGGGGGGCATAATGAGCAGTTCTTC.

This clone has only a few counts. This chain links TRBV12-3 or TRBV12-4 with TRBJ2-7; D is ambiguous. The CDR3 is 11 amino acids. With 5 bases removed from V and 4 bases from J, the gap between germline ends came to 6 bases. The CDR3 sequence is CASSKQYEQYF. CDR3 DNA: TGTGCCAGCAGTAAACAATACGAGCAGTACTTC.

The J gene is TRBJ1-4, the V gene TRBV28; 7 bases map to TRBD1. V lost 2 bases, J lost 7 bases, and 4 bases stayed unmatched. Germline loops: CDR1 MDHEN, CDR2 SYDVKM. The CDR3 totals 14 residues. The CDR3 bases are TGTGCCAGCAGTTTACCGACAGGGAGTGAAAAACTGTTTTTT. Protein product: CASSLPTGSEKLFF.

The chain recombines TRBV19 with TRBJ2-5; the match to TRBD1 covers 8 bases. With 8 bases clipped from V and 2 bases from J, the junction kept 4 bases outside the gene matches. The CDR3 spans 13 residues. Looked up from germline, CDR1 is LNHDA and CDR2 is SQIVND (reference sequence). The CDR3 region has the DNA TGTGCCAGTGGACAGGGCAGGCAAGAGACCCAGTACTTC. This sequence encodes CASGQGRQETQYF.

Here the CDR3 DNA reads TGTGCCAGCAGTTATTTAGGGGGCGCGTCGGACACTGAAGCTTTCTTT. Encoded protein: CASSYLGGASDTEAFF. The chain carries TRBV6-5 and TRBJ1-1, with 7 bases fitting TRBD1. Germline values: CDR1 MNHEY, CDR2 SVGAGI. With V trimmed by 3 bases and J by 3 bases, 10 bases remained unmatched. This CDR3 spans 16 amino acids.

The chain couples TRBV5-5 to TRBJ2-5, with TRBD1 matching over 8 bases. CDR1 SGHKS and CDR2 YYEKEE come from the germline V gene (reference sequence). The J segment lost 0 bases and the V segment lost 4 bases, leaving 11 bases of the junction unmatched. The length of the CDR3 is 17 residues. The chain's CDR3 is CASSQIAGTGNQETQYF. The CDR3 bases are TGTGCCAGCAGCCAAATCGCCGGGACAGGTAACCAAGAGACCCAGTACTTC.

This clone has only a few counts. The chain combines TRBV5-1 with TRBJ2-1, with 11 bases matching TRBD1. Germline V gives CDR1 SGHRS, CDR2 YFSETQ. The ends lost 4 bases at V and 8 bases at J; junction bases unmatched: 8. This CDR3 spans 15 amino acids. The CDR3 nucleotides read TGCGCCAGCAGCCATCGGACAGGGGGCGCGGATGAGCAGTTCTTC. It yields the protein CASSHRTGGADEQFF.

The CDR3 spells CASSEGGNTEAFF. In nucleotides, the CDR3 is TGTGCCAGCAGTGAGGGGGGAAACACTGAAGCTTTCTTT. The chain has TRBV6-1 and TRBJ1-1; possible D gene TRBD1, 5 bases. Germline assignment: CDR1 MNHNS and CDR2 SASEGT. This CDR3 is 13 amino acids long. V gave up 3 bases and J gave up 2 bases, with 7 bases separating them.

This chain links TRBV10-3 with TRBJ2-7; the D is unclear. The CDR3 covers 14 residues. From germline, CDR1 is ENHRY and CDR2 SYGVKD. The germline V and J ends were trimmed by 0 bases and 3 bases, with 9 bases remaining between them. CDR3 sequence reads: CAISESEFLYEQYF. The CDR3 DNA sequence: TGTGCCATCAGTGAGTCTGAGTTTCTCTACGAGCAGTACTTC.

The CDR3, as DNA: TGTGCCAGCAGTGAAGTAACCAGGACTCTCCAAGAGACCCAGTACTTC. This gives the protein CASSEVTRTLQETQYF. The chain employs TRBV2 and TRBJ2-5; possible D gene TRBD2, 5 bases. Trimming cost V 1 base and J 1 base, with 13 bases left between them. Germline V gene sequence: CDR1 SNHLY, CDR2 FYNNEI. CDR3 length: 16 residues. Full variable domain (missing parts from reference TRBV2 and TRBJ2-5): EPEVTQTPSHQVTQMGQEVILRCVPISNHLYFYWYRQILGQKVEFLVSFYNNEISEKSEIFDDQFSVERPDGSNFTLKIRSTKLEDSAMYFCASSEVTRTLQETQYFGPGTRLLVL.

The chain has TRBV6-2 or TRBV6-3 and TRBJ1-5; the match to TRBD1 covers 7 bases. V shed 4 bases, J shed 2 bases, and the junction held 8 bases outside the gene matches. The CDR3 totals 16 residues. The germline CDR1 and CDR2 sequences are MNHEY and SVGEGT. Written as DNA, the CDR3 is TGTGCCAGCAGTTCTAAGACAGGGCCTGGCAATCAGCCCCAGCATTTT. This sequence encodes CASSSKTGPGNQPQHF.

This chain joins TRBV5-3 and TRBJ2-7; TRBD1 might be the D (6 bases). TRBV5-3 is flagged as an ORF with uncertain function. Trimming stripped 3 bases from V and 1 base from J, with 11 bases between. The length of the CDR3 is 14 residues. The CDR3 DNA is TGTGCCAGAAGCTGCGGACAGTTATCCTACGAGCAGTACTTC. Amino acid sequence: CARSCGQLSYEQYF.

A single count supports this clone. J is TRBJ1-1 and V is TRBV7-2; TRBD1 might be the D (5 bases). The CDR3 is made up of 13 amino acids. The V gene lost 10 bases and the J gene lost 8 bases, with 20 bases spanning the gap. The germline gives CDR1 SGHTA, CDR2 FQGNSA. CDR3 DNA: TGTGCCACCGGGACCCTGCAGGGAGGCGAAGCTTTCTTT. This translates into CATGTLQGGEAFF.

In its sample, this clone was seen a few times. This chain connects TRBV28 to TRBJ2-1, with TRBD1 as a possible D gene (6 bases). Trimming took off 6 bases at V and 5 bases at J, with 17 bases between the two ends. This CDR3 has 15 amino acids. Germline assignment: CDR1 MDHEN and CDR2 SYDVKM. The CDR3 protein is CASRPAGTNNNEQFF. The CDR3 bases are TGTGCCAGCAGACCAGCCGGGACAAATAACAATGAGCAGTTCTTC.

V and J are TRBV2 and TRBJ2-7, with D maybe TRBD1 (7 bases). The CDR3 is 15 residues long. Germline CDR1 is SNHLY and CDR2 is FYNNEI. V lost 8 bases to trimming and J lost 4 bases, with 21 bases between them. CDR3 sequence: CASSEGGGGGYEQYF. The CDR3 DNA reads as TGTGCCAGCTCTGAAGGTGGAGGGGGCGGGTACGAGCAGTACTTC. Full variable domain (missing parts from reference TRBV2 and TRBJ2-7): EPEVTQTPSHQVTQMGQEVILRCVPISNHLYFYWYRQILGQKVEFLVSFYNNEISEKSEIFDDQFSVERPDGSNFTLKIRSTKLEDSAMYFCASSEGGGGGYEQYFGPGTRLTVT.

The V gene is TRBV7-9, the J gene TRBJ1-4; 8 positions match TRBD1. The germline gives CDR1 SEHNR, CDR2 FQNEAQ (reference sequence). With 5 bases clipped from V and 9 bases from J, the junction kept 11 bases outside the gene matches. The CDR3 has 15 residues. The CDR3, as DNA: TGTGCCAGCAGCCCGACAGGGGAATCGGATAAAAAACTGTTTTTT. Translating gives CASSPTGESDKKLFF.